This T cell receptor beta chain was sequenced in a study of cytomegalovirus exposure and HLA in healthy donors. Germline V gives CDR1 SEHNR, CDR2 FQNEAQ (reference sequence). CDR3 length: 11 amino acids. The V gene lost 6 bases and the J gene lost 9 bases, with 11 bases spanning the gap. Whole-study results and caveats: Most of the TCR beta V segments (in an earlier analysis) were productive either about 87% or about 30% of the time.

With regard to this clone: Its matching antigen is unknown.

This PCR relied on a set of 60 Vbeta primers and 13 Jbeta primers. Only in-frame clones appear in the TCRdb table, and some are missing; sequencing was by immunoSEQ multiplex PCR. The sample table sets out 60,000 to 85,000 clones. Sequenced input: PBMCs. The rearrangement uses TRBV7-9 and TRBJ2-5, with no clear D. The sequence was obtained from a man aged 45-65 years in good health and CMV-seropositive. The CDR3 protein is CASSWSEAQYF. The CDR3 DNA is TGTGCCAGCAGTTGGAGTGAGGCCCAGTACTTC.